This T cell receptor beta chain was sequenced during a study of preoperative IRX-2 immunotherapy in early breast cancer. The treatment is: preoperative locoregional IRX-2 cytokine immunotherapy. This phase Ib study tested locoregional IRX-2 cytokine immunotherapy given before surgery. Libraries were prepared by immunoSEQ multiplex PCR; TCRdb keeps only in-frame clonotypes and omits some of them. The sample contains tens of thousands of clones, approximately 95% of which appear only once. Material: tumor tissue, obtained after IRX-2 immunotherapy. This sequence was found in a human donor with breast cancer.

For the CDR3, the DNA is TGTGCCAGCCGACTAGCGGGGGACTCCGCCCGGTACTTC. Encoded protein: CASRLAGDSARYF. This chain links TRBV5-4 with TRBJ2-7; TRBD2 matches at 12 bases. The CDR3 runs to 13 residues. V lost 7 bases to trimming and J lost 12 bases; unmatched junction nucleotides: 11. From germline, CDR1 is SGHNT and CDR2 YYREEE (reference sequence). Complete variable domain (other parts from reference TRBV5-4 and TRBJ2-7): ETGVTQSPTHLIKTRGQQVTLRCSSQSGHNTVSWYQQALGQGPQFIFQYYREEENGRGNFPPRFSGLQFPNYSSELNVNALELDDSALYLCASRLAGDSARYFGPGTRLTVT.